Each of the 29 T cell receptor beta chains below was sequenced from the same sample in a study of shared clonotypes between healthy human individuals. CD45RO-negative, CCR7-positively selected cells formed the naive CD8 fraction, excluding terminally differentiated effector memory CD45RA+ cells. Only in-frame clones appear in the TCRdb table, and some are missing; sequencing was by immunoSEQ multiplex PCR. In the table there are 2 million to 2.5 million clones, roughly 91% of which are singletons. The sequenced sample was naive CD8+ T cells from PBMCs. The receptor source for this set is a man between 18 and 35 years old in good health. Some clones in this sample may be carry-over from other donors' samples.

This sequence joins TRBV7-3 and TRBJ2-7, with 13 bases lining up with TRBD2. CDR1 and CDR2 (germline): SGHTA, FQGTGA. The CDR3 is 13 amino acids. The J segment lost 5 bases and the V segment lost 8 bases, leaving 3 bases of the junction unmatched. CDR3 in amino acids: CASGLAGEDEQYF. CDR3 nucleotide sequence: TGTGCCAGCGGACTAGCGGGAGAGGACGAGCAGTACTTC. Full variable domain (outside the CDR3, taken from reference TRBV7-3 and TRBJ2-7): GAGVSQTPSNKVTEKGKYVELRCDPISGHTALYWYRQSLGQGPEFLIYFQGTGAADDSGLPNDRFFAVRPEGSVSTLKIQRTERGDSAVYLCASGLAGEDEQYFGPGTRLTVT.

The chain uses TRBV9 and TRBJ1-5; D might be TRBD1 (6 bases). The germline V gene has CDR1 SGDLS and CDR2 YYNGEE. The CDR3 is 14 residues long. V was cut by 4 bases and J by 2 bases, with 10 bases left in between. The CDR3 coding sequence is TGTGCCAGCAGCAGGGGGAGAGGCAATCAGCCCCAGCATTTT. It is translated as CASSRGRGNQPQHF.

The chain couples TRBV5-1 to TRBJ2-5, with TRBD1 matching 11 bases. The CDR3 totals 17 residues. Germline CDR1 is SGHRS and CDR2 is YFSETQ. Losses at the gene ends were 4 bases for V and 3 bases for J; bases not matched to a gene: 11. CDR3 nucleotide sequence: TGCGCCAGCAGCCTACAGATGGACAGGGGGCTCGAAGAGACCCAGTACTTC. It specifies CASSLQMDRGLEETQYF.

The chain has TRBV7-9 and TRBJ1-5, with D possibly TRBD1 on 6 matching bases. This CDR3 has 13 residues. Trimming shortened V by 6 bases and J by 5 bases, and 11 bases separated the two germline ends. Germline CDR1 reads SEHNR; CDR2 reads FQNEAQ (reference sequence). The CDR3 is CASSPTGYQPQHF. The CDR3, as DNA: TGTGCCAGCAGTCCCACAGGGTATCAGCCCCAGCATTTT.

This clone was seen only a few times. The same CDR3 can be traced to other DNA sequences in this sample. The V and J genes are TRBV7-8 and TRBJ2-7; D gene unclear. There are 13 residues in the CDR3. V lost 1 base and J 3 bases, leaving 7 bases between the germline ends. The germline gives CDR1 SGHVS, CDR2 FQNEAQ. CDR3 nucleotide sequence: TGTGCCAGCAGCTTAGGGAAGGGCTACGAGCAGTACTTC. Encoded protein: CASSLGKGYEQYF.

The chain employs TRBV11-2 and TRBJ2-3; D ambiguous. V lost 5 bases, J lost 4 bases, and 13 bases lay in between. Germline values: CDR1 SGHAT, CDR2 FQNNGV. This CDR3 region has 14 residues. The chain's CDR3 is CASSPRPAPDTQYF. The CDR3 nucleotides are TGTGCCAGCAGCCCAAGACCGGCCCCAGATACGCAGTATTTT.

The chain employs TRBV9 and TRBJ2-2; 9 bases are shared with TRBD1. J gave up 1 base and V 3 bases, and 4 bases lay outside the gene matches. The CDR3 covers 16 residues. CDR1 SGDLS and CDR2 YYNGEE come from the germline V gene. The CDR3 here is CASSDGDRENTGELFF. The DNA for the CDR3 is TGTGCCAGCAGCGACGGGGACAGGGAGAACACCGGGGAGCTGTTTTTT.

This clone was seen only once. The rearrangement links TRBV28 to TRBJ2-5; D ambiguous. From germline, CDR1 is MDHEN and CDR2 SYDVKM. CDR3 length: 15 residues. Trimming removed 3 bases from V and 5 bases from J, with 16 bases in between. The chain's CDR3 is CASSLSGLSGETQYF. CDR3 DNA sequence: TGTGCCAGCAGTTTGTCGGGCCTAAGTGGGGAGACCCAGTACTTC. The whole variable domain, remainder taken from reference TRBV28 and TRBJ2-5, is DVKVTQSSRYLVKRTGEKVFLECVQDMDHENMFWYRQDPGLGLRLIYFSYDVKMKEKGDIPEGYSVSREKKERFSLILESASTNQTSMYLCASSLSGLSGETQYFGPGTRLLVL.

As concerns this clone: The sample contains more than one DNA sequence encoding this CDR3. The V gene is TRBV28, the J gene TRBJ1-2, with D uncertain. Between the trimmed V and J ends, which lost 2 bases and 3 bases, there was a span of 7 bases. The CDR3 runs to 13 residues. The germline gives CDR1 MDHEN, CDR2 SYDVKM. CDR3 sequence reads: CASSLRSDYGYTF. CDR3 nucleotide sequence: TGTGCCAGCAGTTTACGGTCTGACTATGGCTACACCTTC.

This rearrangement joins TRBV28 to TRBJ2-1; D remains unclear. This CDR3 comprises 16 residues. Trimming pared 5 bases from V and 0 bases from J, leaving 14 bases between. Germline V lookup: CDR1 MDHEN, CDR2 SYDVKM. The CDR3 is CASSQTLRSSYNEQFF. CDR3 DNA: TGTGCCAGCAGTCAAACCCTCCGGAGCTCCTACAATGAGCAGTTCTTC.

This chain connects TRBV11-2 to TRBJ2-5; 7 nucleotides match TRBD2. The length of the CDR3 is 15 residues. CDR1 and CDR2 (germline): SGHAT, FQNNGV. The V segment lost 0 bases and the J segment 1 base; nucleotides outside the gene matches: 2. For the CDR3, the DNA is TGTGCCAGCAGCTTAGAGCTAGCGGTCCAAGAGACCCAGTACTTC. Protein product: CASSLELAVQETQYF.

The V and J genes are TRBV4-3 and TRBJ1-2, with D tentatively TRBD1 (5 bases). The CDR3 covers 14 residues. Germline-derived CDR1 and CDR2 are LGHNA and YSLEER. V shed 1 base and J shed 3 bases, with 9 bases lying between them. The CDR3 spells CASSQGGGDYGYTF. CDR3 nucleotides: TGCGCCAGCAGCCAAGGTGGGGGTGACTATGGCTACACCTTC.

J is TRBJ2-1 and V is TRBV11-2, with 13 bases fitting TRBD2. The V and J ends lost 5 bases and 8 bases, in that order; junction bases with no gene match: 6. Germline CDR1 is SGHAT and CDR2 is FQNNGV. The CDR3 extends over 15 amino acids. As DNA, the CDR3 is TGTGCCAGCAGCCCAAGCGGACTAGCGGGAGATGAGCAGTTCTTC. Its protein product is CASSPSGLAGDEQFF.

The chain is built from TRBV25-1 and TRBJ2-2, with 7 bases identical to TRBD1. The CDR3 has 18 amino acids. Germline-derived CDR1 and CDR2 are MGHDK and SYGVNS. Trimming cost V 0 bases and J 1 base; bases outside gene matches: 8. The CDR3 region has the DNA TGTGCCAGCAGTGAATATAGTTTCAGGGACAGGAACACCGGGGAGCTGTTTTTT. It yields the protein CASSEYSFRDRNTGELFF.

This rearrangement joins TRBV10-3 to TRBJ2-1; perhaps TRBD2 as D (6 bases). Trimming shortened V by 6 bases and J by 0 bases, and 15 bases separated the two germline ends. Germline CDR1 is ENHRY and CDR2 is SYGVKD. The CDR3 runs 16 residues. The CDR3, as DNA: TGTGCCATCAGCCCCGGGGGAGCAAGCTCCTACAATGAGCAGTTCTTC. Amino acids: CAISPGGASSYNEQFF.

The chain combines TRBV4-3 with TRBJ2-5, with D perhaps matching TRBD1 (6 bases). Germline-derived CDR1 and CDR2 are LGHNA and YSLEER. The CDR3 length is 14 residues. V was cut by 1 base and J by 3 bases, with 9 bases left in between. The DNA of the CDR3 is TGCGCCAGCAGCCAAGTCAGACAGGAAGAGACCCAGTACTTC. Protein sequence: CASSQVRQEETQYF.

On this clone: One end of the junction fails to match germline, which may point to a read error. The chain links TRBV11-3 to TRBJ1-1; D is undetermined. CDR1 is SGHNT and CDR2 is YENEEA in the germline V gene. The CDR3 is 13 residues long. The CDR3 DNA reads TGTGCCAGCAACTTAAATTCCGGGACTGAAGCTTTCTTT. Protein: CASNLNSGTEAFF.

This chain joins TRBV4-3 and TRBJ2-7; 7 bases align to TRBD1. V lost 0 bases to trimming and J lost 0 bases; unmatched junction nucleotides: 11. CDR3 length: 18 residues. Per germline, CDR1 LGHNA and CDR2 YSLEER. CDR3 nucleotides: TGCGCCAGCAGCCAAGATCAGCGAAGGACAGGCCTCTCCTACGAGCAGTACTTC. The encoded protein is CASSQDQRRTGLSYEQYF.

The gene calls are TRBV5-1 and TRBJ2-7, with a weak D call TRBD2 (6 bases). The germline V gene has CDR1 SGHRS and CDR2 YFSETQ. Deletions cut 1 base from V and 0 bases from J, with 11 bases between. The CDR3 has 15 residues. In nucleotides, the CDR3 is TGCGCCAGCAGCTTGTGGGCGGGAAACTCCTACGAGCAGTACTTC. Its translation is CASSLWAGNSYEQYF.

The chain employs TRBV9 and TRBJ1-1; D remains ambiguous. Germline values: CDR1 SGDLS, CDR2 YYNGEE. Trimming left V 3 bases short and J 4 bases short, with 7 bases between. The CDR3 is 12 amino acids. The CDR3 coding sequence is TGTGCCAGCAGCGCCTTCGGCACTGAAGCTTTCTTT. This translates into CASSAFGTEAFF.

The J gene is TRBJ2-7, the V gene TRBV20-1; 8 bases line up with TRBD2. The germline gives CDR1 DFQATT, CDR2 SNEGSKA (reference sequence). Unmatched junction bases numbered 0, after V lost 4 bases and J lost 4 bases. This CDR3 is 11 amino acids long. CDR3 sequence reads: CSATGGYEQYF. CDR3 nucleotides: TGCAGTGCTACGGGAGGGTACGAGCAGTACTTC.

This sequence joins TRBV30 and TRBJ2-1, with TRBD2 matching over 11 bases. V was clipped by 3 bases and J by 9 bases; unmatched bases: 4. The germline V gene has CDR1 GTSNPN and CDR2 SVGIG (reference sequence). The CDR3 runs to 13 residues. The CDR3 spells CAWRVTSGSEQFF. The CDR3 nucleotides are TGTGCCTGGAGGGTAACTAGCGGGAGTGAGCAGTTCTTC. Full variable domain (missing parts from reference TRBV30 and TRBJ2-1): SQTIHQWPATLVQPVGSPLSLECTVEGTSNPNLYWYRQAAGRGLQLLFYSVGIGQISSEVPQNLSASRPQDRQFILSSKKLLLSDSGFYLCAWRVTSGSEQFFGPGTRLTVL.

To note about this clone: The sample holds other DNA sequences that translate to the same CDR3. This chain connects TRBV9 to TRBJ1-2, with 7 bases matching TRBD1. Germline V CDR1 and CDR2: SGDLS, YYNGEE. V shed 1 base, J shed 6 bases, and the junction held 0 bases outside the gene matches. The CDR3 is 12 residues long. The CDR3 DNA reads TGTGCCAGCAGCGTAACAGGGGATGGCTACACCTTC. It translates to CASSVTGDGYTF.

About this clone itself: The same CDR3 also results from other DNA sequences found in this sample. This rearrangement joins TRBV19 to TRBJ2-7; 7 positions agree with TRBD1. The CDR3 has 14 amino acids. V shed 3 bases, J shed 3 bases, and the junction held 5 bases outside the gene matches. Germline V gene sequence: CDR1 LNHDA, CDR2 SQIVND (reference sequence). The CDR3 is CASSIWQGDYEQYF. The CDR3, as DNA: TGTGCCAGTAGTATTTGGCAGGGGGACTACGAGCAGTACTTC.

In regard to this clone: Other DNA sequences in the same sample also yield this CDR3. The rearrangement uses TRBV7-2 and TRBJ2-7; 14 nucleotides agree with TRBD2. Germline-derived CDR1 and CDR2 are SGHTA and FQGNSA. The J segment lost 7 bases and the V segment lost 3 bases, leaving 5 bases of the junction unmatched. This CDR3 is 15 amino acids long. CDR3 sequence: CASSLGLAGVGEQYF. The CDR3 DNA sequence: TGTGCCAGCAGCTTGGGACTAGCGGGAGTTGGGGAGCAGTACTTC. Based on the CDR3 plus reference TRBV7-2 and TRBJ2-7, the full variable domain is GAGVSQSPSNKVTEKGKDVELRCDPISGHTALYWYRQSLGQGLEFLIYFQGNSAPDKSGLPSDRFSAERTGGSVSTLTIQRTQQEDSAVYLCASSLGLAGVGEQYFGPGTRLTVT.

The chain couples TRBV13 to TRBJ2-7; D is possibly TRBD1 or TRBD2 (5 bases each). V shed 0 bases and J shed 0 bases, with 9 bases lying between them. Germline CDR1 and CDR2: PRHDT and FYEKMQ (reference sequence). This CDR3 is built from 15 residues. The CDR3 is CASSLGGESSYEQYF. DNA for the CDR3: TGTGCCAGCAGCTTAGGGGGGGAGAGCTCCTACGAGCAGTACTTC. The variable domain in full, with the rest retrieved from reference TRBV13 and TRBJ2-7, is AAGVIQSPRHLIKEKRETATLKCYPIPRHDTVYWYQQGPGQDPQFLISFYEKMQSDKGSIPDRFSAQQFSDYHSELNMSSLELGDSALYFCASSLGGESSYEQYFGPGTRLTVT.

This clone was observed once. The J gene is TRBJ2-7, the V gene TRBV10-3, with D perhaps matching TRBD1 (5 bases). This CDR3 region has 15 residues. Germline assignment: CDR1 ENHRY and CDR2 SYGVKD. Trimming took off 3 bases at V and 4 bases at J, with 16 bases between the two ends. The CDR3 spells CAISDTGRVGYEQYF. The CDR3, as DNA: TGTGCCATCAGTGATACGGGCAGGGTAGGGTACGAGCAGTACTTC.

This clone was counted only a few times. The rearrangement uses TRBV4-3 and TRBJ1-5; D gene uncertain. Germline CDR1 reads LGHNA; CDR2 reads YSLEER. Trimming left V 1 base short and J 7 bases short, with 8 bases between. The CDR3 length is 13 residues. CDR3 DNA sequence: TGCGCCAGCAGCCAAGGGATTTTACAGCCCCAGCATTTT. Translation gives CASSQGILQPQHF.

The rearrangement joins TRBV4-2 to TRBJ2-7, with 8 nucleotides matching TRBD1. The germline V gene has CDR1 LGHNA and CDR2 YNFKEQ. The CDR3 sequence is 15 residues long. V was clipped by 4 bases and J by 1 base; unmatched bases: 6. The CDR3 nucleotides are TGTGCCAGCAGCCCTAGGACAGGGCCATCCTACGAGCAGTACTTC. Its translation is CASSPRTGPSYEQYF.